One and the same sample provided the 32 T cell receptor beta chains below, sequenced in a study of blood T cell repertoires in COVID-19 (dated by TCRdb to the early 2020s). The method behind the library was the immunoSEQ multiplex PCR assay. TCRdb limited this immuneACCESS table to in-frame rearrangements with V and J called. A share of clones is missing; checked studies link under half to unresolved V genes, and the rest is unexplained. The sample contains roughly 150,000 clones, around 88% of them found a single time. The ten largest clones capture 5% of the sample. Sequencing used peripheral blood. All receptors derive from a human donor in a cohort sampled during active COVID-19.

The chain links TRBV5-3 to TRBJ2-7; weak D call: TRBD1 (5 bases). TRBV5-3 is an ORF for which the function is uncertain. Trimming left V 3 bases short and J 2 bases short, with 15 bases between. The CDR3 sequence is 15 residues long. The CDR3 region is CARSSVEGAAYEQYF. As DNA, the CDR3 is TGTGCCAGAAGCTCTGTAGAAGGGGCCGCCTACGAGCAGTACTTC.

This clone was recorded only once. The J gene is TRBJ1-1, the V gene TRBV19, with 8 bases fitting TRBD1. Trimming at V came to 4 bases and at J to 0 bases, leaving 1 base not matched to a gene. CDR3 length: 14 amino acids. Germline assignment: CDR1 LNHDA and CDR2 SQIVND (reference sequence). The CDR3 coding sequence is TGTGCCAGTAGTAGGACAGGGTTGAACACTGAAGCTTTCTTT. Translating it yields CASSRTGLNTEAFF.

CDR3 sequence: CASSFGGINQPQHF. The CDR3 DNA reads TGTGCCAGCAGCTTCGGAGGGATCAATCAGCCCCAGCATTTT. The chain employs TRBV7-9 and TRBJ1-5; D unresolved. The CDR3 spans 14 residues. The V and J ends lost 3 bases and 3 bases respectively, with 9 bases between them. Germline V gene lookup returns CDR1 SEHNR and CDR2 FQNEAQ (reference sequence).

The chain carries TRBV6-5 and TRBJ1-1; the D gene is possibly TRBD1 (5 bases). The CDR3 has 14 residues. CDR1 is MNHEY, CDR2 SVGAGI, per germline. Trimming took 6 bases from V and 2 from J, leaving 13 bases between them. In nucleotides, the CDR3 is TGTGCCAGCAGACCCCAGGGTGTAAACACTGAAGCTTTCTTT. Its translation: CASRPQGVNTEAFF.

Written as DNA, the CDR3 is TGTGCCAGCAGTGAAGGGGCAGGGCAGGAAAAACTGTTTTTT. Its translation: CASSEGAGQEKLFF. This chain uses TRBV6-1 with TRBJ1-4; maybe TRBD1 (5 bases). Germline V CDR1 and CDR2: MNHNS, SASEGT. V was trimmed by 1 base and J by 8 bases, leaving 11 bases between them. The CDR3 is 14 residues long.

This clone was observed once. V is TRBV4-2 and J is TRBJ1-3; D is unresolved. Germline V CDR1 and CDR2: LGHNA, YNFKEQ. CDR3 length: 16 amino acids. Deletions cut 4 bases from V and 0 bases from J, with 13 bases between. CDR3 protein: CASSPTVQSSGNTIYF. The CDR3 DNA follows: TGTGCCAGCAGCCCGACGGTACAGAGCTCTGGAAACACCATATATTTT.

The chain carries TRBV30 and TRBJ1-1; 9 bases align to TRBD1. With V trimmed by 8 bases and J by 0 bases, 7 bases remained unmatched. The CDR3 has 14 residues. In germline, CDR1 is GTSNPN, CDR2 SVGIG (reference sequence). As DNA, the CDR3 is TGTGCCGTACAGGGGGCATTGATGAACACTGAAGCTTTCTTT. Translation gives CAVQGALMNTEAFF.

This clone has just one count. The chain joins TRBV25-1 to TRBJ2-7; TRBD2 aligns across 12 bases. Trimming at V came to 4 bases and at J to 2 bases, leaving 0 bases not matched to a gene. This CDR3 is 14 amino acids long. CDR1 is MGHDK, CDR2 SYGVNS, per germline. The CDR3, as DNA: TGTGCCAGCAGTGGGACTAGCGGGACCTACGAGCAGTACTTC. Its protein product is CASSGTSGTYEQYF.

This chain links TRBV6-2 or TRBV6-3 with TRBJ1-6, with 9 bases aligning to TRBD1. The V and J ends lost 2 bases and 0 bases, in that order; junction bases with no gene match: 8. The CDR3 is 19 amino acids. Germline CDR1 MNHEY, CDR2 SVGEGT. The DNA for the CDR3 is TGTGCCAGCAGTTACCGGACAGGGGAAAGGAGCTCCTATAATTCACCCCTCCACTTT. Residues: CASSYRTGERSSYNSPLHF.

The chain couples TRBV3-1 (or the pseudogene TRBV3-2) to TRBJ1-3, with D perhaps TRBD1 (5 bases). This CDR3 has 18 residues. Trimming took 1 base from V and 0 from J, leaving 16 bases between them. The germline V gene encodes CDR1 LGHDT and CDR2 YNNKEL (reference sequence). In nucleotides, the CDR3 is TGTGCCAGCAGCCAAGGGACATCCCTCCGTCACTCTGGAAACACCATATATTTT. Residues: CASSQGTSLRHSGNTIYF.

The chain joins TRBV30 to TRBJ2-1; 7 nucleotides align to TRBD2. Germline CDR1 GTSNPN, CDR2 SVGIG (reference sequence). The ends lost 0 bases at V and 7 bases at J; junction bases unmatched: 3. CDR3 length: 13 residues. In DNA, the CDR3 is TGTGCCTGGAGTGTACTACTAGCGAATGAGCAGTTCTTC. It translates to CAWSVLLANEQFF.

This clone has just a few counts. V is TRBV24-1 and J is TRBJ2-7; TRBD1 matches 8 bases. V was clipped by 5 bases and J by 6 bases; unmatched bases: 5. Germline values: CDR1 KGHDR, CDR2 SFDVKD. The CDR3 loop spans 13 amino acids. The CDR3 nucleotides are TGTGCCACCAGTGGGGCGGGGACAGGCGAGCAGTACTTC. It is translated as CATSGAGTGEQYF.

This rearrangement joins TRBV5-4 to TRBJ2-5, with TRBD1 matching over 8 bases. With V trimmed by 4 bases and J by 5 bases, 4 bases remained unmatched. This CDR3 has 13 residues. CDR1 SGHNT and CDR2 YYREEE come from the germline V gene (reference sequence). In nucleotides, the CDR3 is TGTGCCAGCAGCCTTGACAGGGGCGAGACCCAGTACTTC. Encoded protein: CASSLDRGETQYF.

The CDR3 loop is CASSSISSGRDTGELFF. The CDR3 bases are TGTGCCAGCAGCTCTATATCTAGCGGGAGAGACACCGGGGAGCTGTTTTTT. The genes are TRBV7-9 and TRBJ2-2; TRBD2 agrees at 10 bases. J lost 3 bases, V lost 4 bases, and 8 bases had no gene match. From germline, CDR1 is SEHNR and CDR2 FQNEAQ (reference sequence). The CDR3 has 17 residues.

This clone was found a few times. CDR3 nucleotides: TGTGCCACCAGTGAAGGGACTAGCGGGAGTACCCTCTCCTACAATGAGCAGTTCTTC. It translates to CATSEGTSGSTLSYNEQFF. V usage is TRBV24-1 and J usage is TRBJ2-1; 14 bases match TRBD2. Germline trimming cut 4 bases from V and 0 bases from J; bases unmatched to any gene: 7. This CDR3 has 19 amino acids. Germline CDR1 and CDR2: KGHDR and SFDVKD.

This chain links TRBV20-1 with TRBJ2-7; D might be TRBD2 (6 bases). Germline lookup yields CDR1 DFQATT and CDR2 SNEGSKA (reference sequence). V was clipped by 1 base and J by 13 bases, with 14 bases between them. This CDR3 is 11 amino acids long. CDR3 region: CSARVGASAYF. The CDR3 nucleotides are TGCAGTGCTAGAGTGGGAGCTAGCGCTTACTTC.

The J gene is TRBJ2-7, the V gene TRBV5-4; possible D gene TRBD1, 6 bases. This CDR3 has 14 residues. Germline CDR1 and CDR2: SGHNT and YYREEE (reference sequence). V gave up 0 bases and J gave up 3 bases, with 10 bases separating them. In DNA, the CDR3 is TGTGCCAGCAGCTTGGAAGCAGGGGTCTACGAGCAGTACTTC. Translating gives CASSLEAGVYEQYF. The full variable domain, with the rest looked up from reference TRBV5-4 and TRBJ2-7, is ETGVTQSPTHLIKTRGQQVTLRCSSQSGHNTVSWYQQALGQGPQFIFQYYREEENGRGNFPPRFSGLQFPNYSSELNVNALELDDSALYLCASSLEAGVYEQYFGPGTRLTVT.

The rearrangement joins TRBV7-3 to TRBJ2-3; TRBD2 agrees at 10 bases. V shed 6 bases and J 5 bases; nucleotides not matched to a gene: 8. Germline V lookup: CDR1 SGHTA, CDR2 FQGTGA. This CDR3 comprises 15 residues. DNA for the CDR3: TGTGCCAGCAGTATCAGCGGGGGGGCTATAGATACGCAGTATTTT. Residues: CASSISGGAIDTQYF.

V gene TRBV6-2 or TRBV6-3 combines with J gene TRBJ2-7; 10 bases fit TRBD2. CDR1 and CDR2 (germline): MNHEY, SVGEGT. The CDR3 runs 16 residues. The J segment lost 5 bases and the V segment lost 6 bases, leaving 13 bases of the junction unmatched. CDR3 DNA sequence: TGTGCCAGCAGCATAACAGCACGTAGCGGGGGGAACGAGCAGTACTTC. Translating it yields CASSITARSGGNEQYF.

V and J are TRBV21-1 and TRBJ2-7; the table gives TRBD2 as D, unverified against the DNA. TRBV21-1 is described as a pseudogene. The CDR3 extends over 20 amino acids. DNA of the CDR3: TGTCCCACCACCAACCACGCGGGGGGGCCGGGGGGCCCGCTCCCCTACGAGCAGTACTTC. It encodes CPTTNHAGGPGGPLPYEQYF.

The chain recombines TRBV6-5 with TRBJ1-4; 7 bases align to TRBD1. V lost 3 bases, J lost 7 bases, and 2 bases stayed unmatched. This CDR3 contains 13 residues. CDR1 MNHEY and CDR2 SVGAGI come from the germline V gene. CDR3 in amino acids: CASSYTGVEKLFF. The CDR3, as DNA: TGTGCCAGCAGTTATACAGGGGTTGAAAAACTGTTTTTT.

The chain couples TRBV30 to TRBJ1-2; weak D call: TRBD1 (5 bases). This CDR3 is 15 amino acids long. The ends were cut back, 3 bases at V and 4 bases at J, with 18 bases in the middle. The germline V gene has CDR1 GTSNPN and CDR2 SVGIG (reference sequence). The CDR3 nucleotides read TGTGCCTGGAGCGGGGGAGGAGGAGGTCTCTATGGCTACACCTTC. Translation: CAWSGGGGGLYGYTF.

V usage is TRBV5-6 and J usage is TRBJ1-1, with a weak D call TRBD1 (6 bases). The CDR3 consists of 14 residues. CDR1 is SGHDT and CDR2 is YYEEEE in the germline V gene. V dropped 5 bases and J dropped 0 bases, with 11 bases sitting between them. Written as DNA, the CDR3 is TGTGCCAGCAGGCTGACAGGAGTGAACACTGAAGCTTTCTTT. It yields the protein CASRLTGVNTEAFF. Supplemented by reference TRBV5-6 and TRBJ1-1, the full variable domain reads DAGVTQSPTHLIKTRGQQVTLRCSPKSGHDTVSWYQQALGQGPQFIFQYYEEEERQRGNFPDRFSGHQFPNYSSELNVNALLLGDSALYLCASRLTGVNTEAFFGQGTRLTVV.

The gene calls are TRBV5-3 and TRBJ2-5; 10 positions agree with TRBD1. TRBV5-3 is classed as an ORF, of uncertain function. The CDR3 is 19 amino acids. Trimming at V came to 3 bases and at J to 3 bases, leaving 17 bases not matched to a gene. Here the CDR3 reads CARSYHPGQGPERKETQYF. DNA of the CDR3: TGTGCCAGAAGCTACCACCCGGGACAGGGGCCAGAGAGAAAAGAGACCCAGTACTTC.

V gene TRBV11-2 combines with J gene TRBJ2-7, with D possibly matching TRBD2 (5 bases). CDR1 SGHAT and CDR2 FQNNGV come from the germline V gene. V dropped 5 bases and J dropped 2 bases, with 16 bases sitting between them. The CDR3 covers 15 residues. DNA of the CDR3: TGTGCCAGCAGCCTTGAGTTAGCGCTCGCCTACGAGCAGTACTTC. It yields the protein CASSLELALAYEQYF.

In this sample, this clone turned up once. The V gene is TRBV9, the J gene TRBJ1-6; TRBD1 agrees at 7 bases. There are 14 residues in the CDR3. CDR1 and CDR2 (germline): SGDLS, YYNGEE. With V trimmed by 4 bases and J by 10 bases, 8 bases remained unmatched. The CDR3 reads CASSLWDSGSPLHF. The CDR3 nucleotides are TGTGCCAGCAGCCTATGGGACAGCGGCTCACCCCTCCACTTT.

The sample holds one count of this clone. The V gene is TRBV4-2, the J gene TRBJ2-1, with 15 nucleotides matching TRBD2. The CDR3 is 20 residues long. Looked up from germline, CDR1 is LGHNA and CDR2 is YNFKEQ. Trimming took 0 bases from V and 2 from J; bases not matched to a gene: 8. Written as DNA, the CDR3 is TGTGCCAGCAGCCAAGAACCGGGACTAGCGGGAGGCCCAGCCTACAATGAGCAGTTCTTC. It encodes CASSQEPGLAGGPAYNEQFF.

As DNA, the CDR3 is TGCGCCAGCAGCTTGAAAGAGGGTAGGGAGGGTTTGTGGGAGCAGTACTTC. Protein product: CASSLKEGREGLWEQYF. The rearrangement joins TRBV5-1 to TRBJ2-7; 7 nucleotides agree with TRBD2. Germline CDR1 is SGHRS and CDR2 is YFSETQ. The V gene end was trimmed by 1 base and the J gene end by 7 bases; junction bases not matched to a gene: 17. The CDR3 spans 17 residues.

The V call is TRBV11-3, the J call TRBJ2-2, with 10 nucleotides matching TRBD2. Germline CDR1 and CDR2: SGHNT and YENEEA. CDR3 length: 16 amino acids. The junction had 7 bases not matched to a gene; V was cut back by 5 bases and J by 4 bases. The CDR3, as DNA: TGTGCCAGCAGCGTCCAACTAGCGGGAAGCACCGGGGAGCTGTTTTTT. Protein product: CASSVQLAGSTGELFF. Full variable domain (remainder filled in from reference TRBV11-3 and TRBJ2-2): EAGVVQSPRYKIIEKKQPVAFWCNPISGHNTLYWYLQNLGQGPELLIRYENEEAVDDSQLPKDRFSAERLKGVDSTLKIQPAELGDSAVYLCASSVQLAGSTGELFFGEGSRLTVL.

The chain combines TRBV30 with TRBJ2-1, with TRBD1 as a possible D gene (6 bases). Trimming pared 2 bases from V and 9 bases from J, leaving 11 bases between. CDR3 length equals 12 residues. Germline V gene data show CDR1 as GTSNPN and CDR2 as SVGIG (reference sequence). The CDR3 nucleotides are TGTGCCTGGAGTACAGGGTACGCTGAGCAGTTCTTC. Translating it yields CAWSTGYAEQFF.

The rearrangement uses TRBV4-2 and TRBJ2-6, with a tentative D call TRBD1 (5 bases). From germline, CDR1 is LGHNA and CDR2 YNFKEQ. Trimming removed 2 bases from V and 0 bases from J, with 8 bases in between. There are 16 residues in the CDR3. CDR3 nucleotides: TGTGCCAGCAGCCAACAAACAGGCTCTGGGGCCAACGTCCTGACTTTC. Encoded protein: CASSQQTGSGANVLTF.

The rearrangement uses TRBV7-9 and TRBJ2-7, with a weak D call TRBD1 (6 bases). Germline loops: CDR1 SEHNR, CDR2 FQNEAQ (reference sequence). The V end lost 1 base, the J end lost 4 bases, and 11 bases lay between the germline ends. The CDR3 totals 14 residues. CDR3: CASSLEQGWYEQYF. The DNA of the CDR3 is TGTGCCAGCAGCTTAGAGCAGGGGTGGTACGAGCAGTACTTC.